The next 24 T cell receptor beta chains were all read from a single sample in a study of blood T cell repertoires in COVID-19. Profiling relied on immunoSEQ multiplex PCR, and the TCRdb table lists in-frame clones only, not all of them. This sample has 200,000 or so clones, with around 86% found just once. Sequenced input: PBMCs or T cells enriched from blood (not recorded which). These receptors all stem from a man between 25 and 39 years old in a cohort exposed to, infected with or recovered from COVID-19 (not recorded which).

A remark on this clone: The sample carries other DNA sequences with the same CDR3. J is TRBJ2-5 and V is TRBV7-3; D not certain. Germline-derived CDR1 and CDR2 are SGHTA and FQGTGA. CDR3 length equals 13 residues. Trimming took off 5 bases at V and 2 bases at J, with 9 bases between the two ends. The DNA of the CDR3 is TGTGCCAGCAGCCCCTCCGGGCAAGAGACCCAGTACTTC. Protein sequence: CASSPSGQETQYF.

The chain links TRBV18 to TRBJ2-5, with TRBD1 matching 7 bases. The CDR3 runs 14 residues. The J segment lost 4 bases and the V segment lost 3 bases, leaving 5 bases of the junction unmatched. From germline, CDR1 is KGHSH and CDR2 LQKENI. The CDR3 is CASSPATGSETQYF. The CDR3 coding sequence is TGTGCCAGCTCACCTGCGACAGGGTCAGAGACCCAGTACTTC.

This chain's CDR3 is CASSLFTVNTEAFF. In DNA, the CDR3 is TGTGCCAGCAGTTTATTTACAGTCAACACTGAAGCTTTCTTT. J is TRBJ1-1 and V is TRBV28, with D hard to call. V was shortened by 1 base and J by 2 bases, with 8 bases between the two germline ends. Germline V gene lookup returns CDR1 MDHEN and CDR2 SYDVKM. This CDR3 is 14 amino acids long.

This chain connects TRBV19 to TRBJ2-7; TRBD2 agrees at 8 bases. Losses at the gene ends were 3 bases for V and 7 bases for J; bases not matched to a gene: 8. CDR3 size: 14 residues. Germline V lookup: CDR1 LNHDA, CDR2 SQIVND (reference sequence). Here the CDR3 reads CASSMTSGSWEQYF. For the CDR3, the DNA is TGTGCCAGTAGTATGACCAGCGGGAGTTGGGAGCAGTACTTC.

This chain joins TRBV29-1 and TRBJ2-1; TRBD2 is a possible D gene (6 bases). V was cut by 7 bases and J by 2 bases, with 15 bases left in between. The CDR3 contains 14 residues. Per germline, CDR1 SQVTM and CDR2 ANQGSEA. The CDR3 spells CSGAGQLTYNEQFF. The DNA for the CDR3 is TGCAGCGGGGCGGGGCAGTTAACCTACAATGAGCAGTTCTTC.

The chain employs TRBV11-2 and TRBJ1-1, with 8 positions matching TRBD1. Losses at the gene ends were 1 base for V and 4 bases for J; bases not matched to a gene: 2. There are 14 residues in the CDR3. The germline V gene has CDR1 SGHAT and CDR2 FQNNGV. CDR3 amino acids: CASSLAGGGTEAFF. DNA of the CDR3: TGTGCCAGCAGCTTAGCAGGGGGCGGCACTGAAGCTTTCTTT.

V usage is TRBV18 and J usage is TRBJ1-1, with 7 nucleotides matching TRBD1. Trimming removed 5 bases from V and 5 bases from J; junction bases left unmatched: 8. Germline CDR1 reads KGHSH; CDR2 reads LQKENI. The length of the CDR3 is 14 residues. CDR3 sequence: CASSSGGGKTEAFF. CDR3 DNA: TGTGCCAGCTCATCAGGGGGAGGAAAGACTGAAGCTTTCTTT.

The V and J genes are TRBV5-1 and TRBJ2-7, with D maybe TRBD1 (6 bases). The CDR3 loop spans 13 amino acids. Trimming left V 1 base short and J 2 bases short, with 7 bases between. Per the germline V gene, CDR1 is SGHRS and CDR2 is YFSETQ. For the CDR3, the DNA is TGCGCCAGCAGCTTGTGGACAGCCTACGAGCAGTACTTC. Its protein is CASSLWTAYEQYF.

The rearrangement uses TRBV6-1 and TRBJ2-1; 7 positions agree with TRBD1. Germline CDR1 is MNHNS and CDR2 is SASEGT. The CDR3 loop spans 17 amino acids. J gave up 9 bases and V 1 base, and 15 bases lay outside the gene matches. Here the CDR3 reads CASSEGFMYRGRLEQFF. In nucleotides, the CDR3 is TGTGCCAGCAGTGAAGGTTTTATGTACAGGGGCCGCCTTGAGCAGTTCTTC.

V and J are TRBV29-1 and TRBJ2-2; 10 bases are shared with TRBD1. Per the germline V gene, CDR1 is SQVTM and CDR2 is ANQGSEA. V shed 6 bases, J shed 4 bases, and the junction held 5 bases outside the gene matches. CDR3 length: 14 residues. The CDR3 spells CSVRQGAGTGELFF. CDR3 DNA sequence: TGCAGCGTCCGACAGGGGGCGGGCACCGGGGAGCTGTTTTTT.

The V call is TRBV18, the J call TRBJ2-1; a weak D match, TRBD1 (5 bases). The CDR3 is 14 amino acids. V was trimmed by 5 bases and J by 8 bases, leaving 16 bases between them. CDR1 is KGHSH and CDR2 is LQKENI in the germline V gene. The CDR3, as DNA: TGTGCCAGCTCAAATAGTTTGGGGCTCGATGAGCAGTTCTTC. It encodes CASSNSLGLDEQFF. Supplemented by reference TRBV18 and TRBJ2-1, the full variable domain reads NAGVMQNPRHLVRRRGQEARLRCSPMKGHSHVYWYRQLPEEGLKFMVYLQKENIIDESGMPKERFSAEFPKEGPSILRIQQVVRGDSAAYFCASSNSLGLDEQFFGPGTRLTVL.

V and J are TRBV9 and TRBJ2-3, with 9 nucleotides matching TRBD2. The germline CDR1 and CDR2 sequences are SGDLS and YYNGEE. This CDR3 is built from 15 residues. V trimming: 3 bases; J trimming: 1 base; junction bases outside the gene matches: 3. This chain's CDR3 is CASSGSGRGTDTQYF. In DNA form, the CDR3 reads TGTGCCAGCAGCGGTAGCGGGAGAGGCACAGATACGCAGTATTTT.

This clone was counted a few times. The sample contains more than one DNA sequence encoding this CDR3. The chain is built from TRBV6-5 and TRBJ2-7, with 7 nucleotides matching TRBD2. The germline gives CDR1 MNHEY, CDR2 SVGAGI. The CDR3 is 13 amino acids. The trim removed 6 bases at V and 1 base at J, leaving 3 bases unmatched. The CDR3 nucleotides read TGTGCCAGCAGACAGCGGGAATCCTACGAGCAGTACTTC. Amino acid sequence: CASRQRESYEQYF.

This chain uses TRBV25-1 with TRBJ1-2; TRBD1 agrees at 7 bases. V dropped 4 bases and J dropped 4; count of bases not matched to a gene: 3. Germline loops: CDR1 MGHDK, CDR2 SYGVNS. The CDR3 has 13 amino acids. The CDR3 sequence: CASSGDSLYGYTF. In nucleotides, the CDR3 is TGTGCCAGCAGTGGGGACAGCCTCTATGGCTACACCTTC.

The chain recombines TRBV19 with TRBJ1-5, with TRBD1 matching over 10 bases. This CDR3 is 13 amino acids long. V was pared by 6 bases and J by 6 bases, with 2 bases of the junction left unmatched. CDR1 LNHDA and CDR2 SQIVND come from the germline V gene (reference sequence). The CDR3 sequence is CASSGQGVQPQHF. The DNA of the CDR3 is TGTGCCAGTAGCGGACAGGGGGTTCAGCCCCAGCATTTT.

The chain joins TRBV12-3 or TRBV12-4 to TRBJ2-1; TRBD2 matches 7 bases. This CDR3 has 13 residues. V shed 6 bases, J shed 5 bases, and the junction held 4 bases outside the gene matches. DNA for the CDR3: TGTGCCAGCAGCCTGGGACTACACAATGAGCAGTTCTTC. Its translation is CASSLGLHNEQFF.

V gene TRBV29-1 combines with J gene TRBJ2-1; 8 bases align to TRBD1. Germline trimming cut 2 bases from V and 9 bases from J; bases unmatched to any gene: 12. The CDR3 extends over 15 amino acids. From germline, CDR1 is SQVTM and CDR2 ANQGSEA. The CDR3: CSVEFPLSGGIEQFF. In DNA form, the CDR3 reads TGCAGCGTTGAATTCCCCCTGTCAGGGGGCATTGAGCAGTTCTTC.

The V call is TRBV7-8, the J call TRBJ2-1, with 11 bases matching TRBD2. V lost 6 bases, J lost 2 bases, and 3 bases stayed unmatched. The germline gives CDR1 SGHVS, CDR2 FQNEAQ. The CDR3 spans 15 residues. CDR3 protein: CASSSSGRTYNEQFF. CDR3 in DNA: TGTGCCAGCAGTTCTAGCGGGAGGACCTACAATGAGCAGTTCTTC.

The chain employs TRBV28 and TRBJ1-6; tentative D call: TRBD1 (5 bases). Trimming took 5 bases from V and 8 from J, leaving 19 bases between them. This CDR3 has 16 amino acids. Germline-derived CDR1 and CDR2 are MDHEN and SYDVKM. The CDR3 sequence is CASSVRIGGADSPLHF. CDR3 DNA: TGTGCCAGCAGTGTCCGGATCGGGGGAGCGGATTCACCCCTCCACTTT.

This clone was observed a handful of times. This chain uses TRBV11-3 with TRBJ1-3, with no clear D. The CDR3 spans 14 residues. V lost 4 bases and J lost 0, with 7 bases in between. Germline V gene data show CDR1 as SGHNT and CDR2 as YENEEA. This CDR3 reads CASSSEASGNTIYF. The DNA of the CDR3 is TGTGCCAGCAGCTCAGAAGCCTCTGGAAACACCATATATTTT.

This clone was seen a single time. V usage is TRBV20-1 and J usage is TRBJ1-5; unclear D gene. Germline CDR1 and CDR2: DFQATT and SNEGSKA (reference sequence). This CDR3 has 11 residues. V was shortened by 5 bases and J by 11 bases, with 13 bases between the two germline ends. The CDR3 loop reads CSALGNVAQHF. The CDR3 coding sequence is TGCAGTGCTCTAGGAAACGTGGCCCAGCATTTT.

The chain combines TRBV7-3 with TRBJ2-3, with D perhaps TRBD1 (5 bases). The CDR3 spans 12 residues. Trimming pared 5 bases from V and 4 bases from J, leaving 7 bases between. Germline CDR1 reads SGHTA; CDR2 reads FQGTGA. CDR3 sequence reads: CASSQGADTQYF. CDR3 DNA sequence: TGTGCCAGCAGCCAGGGTGCAGATACGCAGTATTTT. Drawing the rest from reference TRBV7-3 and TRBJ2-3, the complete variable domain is GAGVSQTPSNKVTEKGKYVELRCDPISGHTALYWYRQSLGQGPEFLIYFQGTGAADDSGLPNDRFFAVRPEGSVSTLKIQRTERGDSAVYLCASSQGADTQYFGPGTRLTVL.

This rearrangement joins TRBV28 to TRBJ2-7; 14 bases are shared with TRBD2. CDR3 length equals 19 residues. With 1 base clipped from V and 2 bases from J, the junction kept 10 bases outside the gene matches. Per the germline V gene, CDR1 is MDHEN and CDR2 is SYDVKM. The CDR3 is CASSLSTGTSGSSAYEQYF. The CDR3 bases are TGTGCCAGCAGTTTATCGACCGGGACTAGCGGGAGTAGCGCCTACGAGCAGTACTTC.

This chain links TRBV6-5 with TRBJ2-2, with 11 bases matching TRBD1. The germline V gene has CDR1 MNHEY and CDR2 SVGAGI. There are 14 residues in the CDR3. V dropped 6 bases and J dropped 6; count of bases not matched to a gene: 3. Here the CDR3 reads CASRLDRGPGELFF. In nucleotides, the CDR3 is TGTGCCAGCAGGCTGGACAGGGGGCCCGGGGAGCTGTTTTTT.